This T cell receptor (beta chain) was recorded in a study of Ad26.COV2.S vaccination and SARS-CoV-2 variants. Study observations and caveats: Reports say spike-specific CD8+ and CD4+ T cell responses covered substantial breadth after vaccination. For non-spike TCRs, breadth in vaccine recipients resembled that in placebo recipients. Vaccine recipients showed a spike-specific TCR breadth that was higher than in placebo recipients. The TCR breadth and depth analyses may have understated or missed part of the total T cell responses.

As concerns this clone: What it binds is not known.

This CDR3 is 13 amino acids long. Germline V lookup: CDR1 MNHEY, CDR2 SVGAGI. The trim removed 7 bases at V and 5 bases at J, leaving 7 bases unmatched. The table came from immunoSEQ multiplex PCR; TCRdb's copy has only in-frame clones and leaves some out. In the table there are 150,000 to 200,000 clones, roughly nine tenths of which are singletons. The genes are TRBV6-5 and TRBJ2-7; 8 bases map to TRBD1. Source: peripheral blood, taken after recovery from COVID-19. This receptor was taken from a human donor who had recovered from COVID-19. The chain's CDR3 is CASTPDRANEQYF. DNA of the CDR3: TGTGCCAGCACTCCGGACAGGGCGAACGAGCAGTACTTC.